The 4 T cell receptor beta chains reported below all come from one sample, sequenced in a study of T cells after yellow fever vaccination. TCRdb re-called the 5' RACE reads with MiXCR, one entry per CDR3 protein. The sample gives some 290,000 distinct CDR3 sequences, over 8.5% of which show up once; over 3% is in the top ten. Sequencing was performed on CD4+ T cells sorted from PBMCs, taken 45 days after the yellow fever booster vaccination. The receptors originated from a man between 18 and 29 years old who received the YFV17D yellow fever vaccine.

The V gene is TRBV6-2 or TRBV6-3, the J gene TRBJ2-1; 12 bases align to TRBD2. The CDR3 length is 20 residues. J gave up 0 bases and V 7 bases, and 16 bases lay outside the gene matches. Germline-derived CDR1 and CDR2 are MNHEY and SVGEGT. The CDR3 region is CASKYRTGTSGLSSYNEQFF. The CDR3 bases are TGTGCCAGCAAATACCGGACCGGGACTAGCGGGTTAAGCTCCTACAATGAGCAGTTCTTC.

This chain's CDR3 is CASSQDRRQGYGYTF. DNA for the CDR3: TGTGCCAGCAGCCAAGATCGGAGACAGGGGTATGGCTACACCTTC. The gene calls are TRBV4-2 and TRBJ1-2; 8 bases align to TRBD1. Germline V gene data show CDR1 as LGHNA and CDR2 as YNFKEQ. The V segment lost 0 bases and the J segment 5 bases; nucleotides outside the gene matches: 5. The CDR3 is 15 residues long.

The table lists this clonotype with a few counts. The chain couples TRBV18 to TRBJ2-7, with TRBD1 as a possible D gene (5 bases). Germline lookup yields CDR1 KGHSH and CDR2 LQKENI. The V end lost 2 bases, the J end lost 3 bases, and 8 bases lay between the germline ends. The CDR3 sequence is 13 residues long. CDR3 DNA: TGTGCCAGCTCACCAGAAGGGGTCTACGAGCAGTACGTC. As protein: CASSPEGVYEQYV.

This clonotype was counted at least ten times. The chain links TRBV11-2 to TRBJ1-2; D might be TRBD1 (6 bases). From germline, CDR1 is SGHAT and CDR2 FQNNGV. V was trimmed by 0 bases and J by 5 bases, leaving 10 bases between them. The CDR3 sequence is 14 residues long. The CDR3 reads CASSLDRGIYGYTF. The CDR3 region has the DNA TGTGCCAGCAGCTTAGACAGGGGCATATATGGCTACACCTTC.